The 11 T cell receptor beta chains presented below share a single source sample, sequenced in a study of T cells expressing NK-cell markers (dated by TCRdb to the early 2020s). The receptor library was made with 5' RACE. TCRdb shows the sequencer as Illumina HiSeq 2000. With the reads reprocessed by TCRdb, a single entry stands for each CDR3 protein sequence and no DNA is reported. This sample's clone table shows approximately 550,000 distinct CDR3 sequences. The leading ten clones occupy less than 4.5% of the sample. Sequenced sample: blood T cells: a sorted CD56 or NKG2C T cell subset, CD4+ or CD8+ T cells, or bulk PBMC T cells (not recorded which). The source is a man between 18 and 29 years old in good health. Donor details come from another sample of the same person, matched by shared clones.

This chain connects TRBV7-9 to TRBJ2-1; TCRdb selects TRBD2, and the lack of DNA leaves this call unchecked. Germline V gives CDR1 SEHNR, CDR2 FQNEAQ (reference sequence). The length of the CDR3 is 15 residues. The CDR3 region is CASSAVGASAGEQFF.

V usage is TRBV10-3 and J usage is TRBJ2-1; checking the TCRdb D call of TRBD2 is not possible without DNA. This CDR3 is built from 17 residues. The V gene's germline CDR1 is ENHRY and CDR2 SYGVKD. The chain's CDR3 is CAISRGISGAPYNEQFF.

The CDR3 loop reads CASSKSVTNQPQHF. The chain combines TRBV12-3 or TRBV12-4 with TRBJ1-5. The CDR3 loop spans 14 amino acids.

The J gene is TRBJ1-5, the V gene TRBV6-2 or TRBV6-3; TCRdb names TRBD1, which stays unverified in the absence of DNA. Per the germline V gene, CDR1 is MNHEY and CDR2 is SVGEGT. The CDR3 extends over 15 amino acids. The CDR3 here is CASSYLLGVGQPQHF.

The chain recombines TRBV23-1 with TRBJ2-2. TRBV23-1 is recorded as an ORF, its role being uncertain. The CDR3 is made up of 18 amino acids. The CDR3 spells CASSQYVFGYSRTGELFF.

This sequence joins TRBV9 and TRBJ2-5. The germline CDR1 and CDR2 sequences are SGDLS and YYNGEE. The CDR3 has 15 amino acids. CDR3 in amino acids: CASSVGAGPQETQYF.

V gene TRBV11-2 combines with J gene TRBJ1-4; TCRdb picks TRBD1, but there is no DNA to check that call. CDR1 is SGHAT, CDR2 FQNNGV, per germline. CDR3 length: 15 residues. CDR3 region: CASSPLQGSKEKLFF.

The chain has TRBV5-1 and TRBJ2-3; TCRdb picks TRBD2, but there is no DNA to check that call. Germline V gene lookup returns CDR1 SGHRS and CDR2 YFSETQ. The CDR3 sequence is 15 residues long. CDR3 protein: CASSLAGGVGDTQYF.

The chain's CDR3 is CAPTGLQRTTYNEQFF. The chain combines TRBV11-3 with TRBJ2-1; there is no DNA to check the TCRdb D call of TRBD1. This CDR3 region has 16 residues. In germline, CDR1 is SGHNT, CDR2 YENEEA.

The V gene is TRBV7-9, the J gene TRBJ2-1; the TCRdb call, TRBD2, lacks DNA for checking. Germline CDR1 is SEHNR and CDR2 is FQNEAQ (reference sequence). The CDR3 extends over 16 amino acids. The CDR3 sequence is CASMPLAGDLVDEQFF.

The J gene is TRBJ1-6, the V gene TRBV19. The germline V gene encodes CDR1 LNHDA and CDR2 SQIVND (reference sequence). There are 14 residues in the CDR3. CDR3: CASTDAGRNSPLHF. The complete variable domain, with remaining parts taken from reference TRBV19 and TRBJ1-6, reads DGGITQSPKYLFRKEGQNVTLSCEQNLNHDAMYWYRQDPGQGLRLIYYSQIVNDFQKGDIAEGYSVSREKKESFPLTVTSAQKNPTAFYLCASTDAGRNSPLHFGNGTRLTVT.